The 3 T cell receptor beta chains in this list originate from one sample, sequenced in a study of shared clonotypes between healthy human individuals (dated by TCRdb to 2018 to 2021). To prepare the library, the immunoSEQ multiplex PCR assay was applied. Not all clones reach the TCRdb copy of this immuneACCESS table, which keeps in-frame sequences only. Checked studies attribute under half of the gap to unresolved V genes and leave the rest unexplained. The sample contains approximately 1,500,000 clones, 95% to 99% of them found a single time. The ten largest make up 0.4% to 0.55% of the sample. Sequences were obtained from naive CD4+ T cells sorted from blood. Reading the label with the study, this specimen's cell subset or site is: CD45RA+ positively selected. The receptors were sampled from a man aged 25-45 years in good health.

The chain uses TRBV10-3 and TRBJ2-2; TRBD1 matches at 9 bases. This CDR3 is 16 amino acids long. The ends lost 6 bases at V and 6 bases at J; junction bases unmatched: 11. Germline V gene lookup returns CDR1 ENHRY and CDR2 SYGVKD. The CDR3 region has the DNA TGTGCCATCAGCCTACAGGGGGCCGCCAGGGCCGGGGAGCTGTTTTTT. This translates into CAISLQGAARAGELFF.

The gene calls are TRBV5-1 and TRBJ2-1; TRBD1 aligns across 12 bases. This CDR3 comprises 15 residues. V shed 7 bases, J shed 7 bases, and the junction held 9 bases outside the gene matches. From germline, CDR1 is SGHRS and CDR2 YFSETQ. CDR3 sequence: CASLPGTGGLNEQFF. The CDR3 nucleotides are TGCGCCAGCTTGCCCGGGACAGGGGGCCTAAATGAGCAGTTCTTC.

V usage is TRBV5-1 and J usage is TRBJ2-7, with a weak D call TRBD1 (5 bases). The ends were cut back, 2 bases at V and 2 bases at J, with 14 bases in the middle. The CDR3 totals 15 residues. Germline CDR1 and CDR2: SGHRS and YFSETQ. The CDR3 is CASSFRASVTYEQYF. Here the CDR3 DNA reads TGCGCCAGCAGCTTCAGGGCTTCCGTAACCTACGAGCAGTACTTC.